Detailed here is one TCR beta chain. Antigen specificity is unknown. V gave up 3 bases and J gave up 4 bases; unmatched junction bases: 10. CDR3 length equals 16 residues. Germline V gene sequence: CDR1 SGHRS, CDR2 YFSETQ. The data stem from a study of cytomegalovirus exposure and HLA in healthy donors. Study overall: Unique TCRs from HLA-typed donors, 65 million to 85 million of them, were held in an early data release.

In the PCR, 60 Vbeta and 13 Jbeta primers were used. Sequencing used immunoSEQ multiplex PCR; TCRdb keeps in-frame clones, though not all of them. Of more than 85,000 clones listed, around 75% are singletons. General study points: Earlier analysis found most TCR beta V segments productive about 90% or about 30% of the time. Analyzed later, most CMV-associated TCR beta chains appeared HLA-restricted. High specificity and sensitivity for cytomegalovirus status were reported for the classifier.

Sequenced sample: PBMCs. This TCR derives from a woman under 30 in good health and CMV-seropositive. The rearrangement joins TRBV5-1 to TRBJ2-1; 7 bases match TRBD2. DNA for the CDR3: TGCGCCAGCAGCTGGGCCGGGCTAGCGGCTTACAATGAGCAGTTCTTC. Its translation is CASSWAGLAAYNEQFF.